This T cell receptor beta chain was recovered during a study of blood T cell repertoires in COVID-19. TCRdb's copy holds only in-frame clones and misses some; the assay was immunoSEQ multiplex PCR. The sample has about 220,000 clones; roughly 75% are singletons. There are 15 residues in the CDR3. Losses at the gene ends were 3 bases for V and 6 bases for J; bases not matched to a gene: 9. CDR1 and CDR2 from the germline V gene are KGHDR and SFDVKD. V gene TRBV24-1 combines with J gene TRBJ2-7; 8 nucleotides agree with TRBD2. Sample: peripheral blood. The TCR sequence derives from a woman in her 70s with acute or convalescent COVID-19. DNA of the CDR3: TGTGCCACCAGTGATCCCGGGGGGGCTCGGGGCGAGCAGTACTTC. This gives the protein CATSDPGGARGEQYF.